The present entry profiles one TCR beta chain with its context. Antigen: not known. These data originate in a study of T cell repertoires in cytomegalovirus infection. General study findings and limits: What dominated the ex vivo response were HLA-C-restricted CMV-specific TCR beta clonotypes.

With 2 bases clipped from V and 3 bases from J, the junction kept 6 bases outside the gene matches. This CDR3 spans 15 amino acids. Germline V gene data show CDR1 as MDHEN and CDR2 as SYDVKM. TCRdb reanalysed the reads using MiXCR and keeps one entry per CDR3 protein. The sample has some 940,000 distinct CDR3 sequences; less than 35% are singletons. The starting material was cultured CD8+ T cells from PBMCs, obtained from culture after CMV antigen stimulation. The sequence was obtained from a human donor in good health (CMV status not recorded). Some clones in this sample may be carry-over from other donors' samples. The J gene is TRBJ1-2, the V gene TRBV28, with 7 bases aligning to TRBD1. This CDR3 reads CASSLTTQGDYGYTF. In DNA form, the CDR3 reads TGTGCCAGCAGTTTAACGACTCAGGGGGACTATGGCTACACCTTC.